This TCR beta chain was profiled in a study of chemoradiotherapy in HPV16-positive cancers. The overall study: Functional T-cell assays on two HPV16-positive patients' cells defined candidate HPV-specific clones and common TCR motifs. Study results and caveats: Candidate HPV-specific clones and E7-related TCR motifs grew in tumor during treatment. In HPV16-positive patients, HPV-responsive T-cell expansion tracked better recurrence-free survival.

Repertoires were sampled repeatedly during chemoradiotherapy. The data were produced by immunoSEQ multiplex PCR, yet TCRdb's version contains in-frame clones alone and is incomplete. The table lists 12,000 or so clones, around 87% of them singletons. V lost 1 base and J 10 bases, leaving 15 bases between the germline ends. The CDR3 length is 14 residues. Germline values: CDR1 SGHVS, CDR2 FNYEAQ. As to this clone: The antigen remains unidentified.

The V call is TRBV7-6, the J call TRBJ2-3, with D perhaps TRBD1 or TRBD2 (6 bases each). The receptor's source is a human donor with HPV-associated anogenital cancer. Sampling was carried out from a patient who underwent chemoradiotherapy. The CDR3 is CASSLVPEGGSQYF. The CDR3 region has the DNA TGTGCCAGCAGCTTAGTCCCGGAGGGGGGATCGCAGTATTTT.